Following are 6 T cell receptor beta chains from one sample sequenced in a study of blood T cell repertoires in COVID-19. The repertoire was sequenced with immunoSEQ multiplex PCR; TCRdb's copy has only in-frame clones and lacks some. The sample includes about 290,000 clones, just over 85% of them seen just once. Sample: peripheral blood. Every receptor here comes from a woman between 25 and 40 years old with active or convalescent COVID-19.

The genes are TRBV5-4 and TRBJ1-1; 10 bases map to TRBD1. V lost 3 bases, J lost 3 bases, and 5 bases stayed unmatched. CDR3 size: 15 residues. CDR1 is SGHNT, CDR2 YYREEE, per germline (reference sequence). The CDR3 spells CASSSGQGEYTEAFF. In DNA form, the CDR3 reads TGTGCCAGCAGCTCAGGACAGGGGGAGTACACTGAAGCTTTCTTT.

The chain joins TRBV5-1 to TRBJ1-3, with D perhaps TRBD1 (5 bases). Germline CDR1 is SGHRS and CDR2 is YFSETQ. The CDR3 is 16 residues long. Trimming left V 5 bases short and J 1 base short, with 16 bases between. This CDR3 reads CASSPNTGASGNTIYF. The CDR3 nucleotides read TGCGCCAGCAGTCCCAACACAGGAGCTTCTGGAAACACCATATATTTT.

The rearrangement links TRBV7-2 to TRBJ2-7; 7 bases agree with TRBD2. From germline, CDR1 is SGHTA and CDR2 FQGNSA. Trimming at V came to 3 bases and at J to 3 bases, leaving 8 bases not matched to a gene. The CDR3 sequence is 15 residues long. The CDR3: CASSLWGGRDYEQYF. The CDR3 bases are TGTGCCAGCAGCTTGTGGGGGGGGAGAGACTACGAGCAGTACTTC. The whole variable domain, remainder taken from reference TRBV7-2 and TRBJ2-7, is GAGVSQSPSNKVTEKGKDVELRCDPISGHTALYWYRQSLGQGLEFLIYFQGNSAPDKSGLPSDRFSAERTGGSVSTLTIQRTQQEDSAVYLCASSLWGGRDYEQYFGPGTRLTVT.

This chain links TRBV19 with TRBJ2-1; D is possibly TRBD2 (5 bases). Germline loops: CDR1 LNHDA, CDR2 SQIVND (reference sequence). Trimming cost V 4 bases and J 3 bases, with 16 bases left between them. The CDR3 has 16 residues. The chain's CDR3 is CASSRDSYRGYNEQFF. The CDR3 DNA reads as TGTGCCAGTAGTAGAGACTCGTACCGGGGCTACAATGAGCAGTTCTTC.

The chain combines TRBV6-5 with TRBJ2-2, with 7 nucleotides matching TRBD1. Germline loops: CDR1 MNHEY, CDR2 SVGAGI. V lost 4 bases to trimming and J lost 4 bases; unmatched junction nucleotides: 9. The CDR3 runs 16 residues. The CDR3 spells CASSLTGQSFTGELFF. In DNA, the CDR3 is TGTGCCAGCAGTTTGACAGGGCAGAGTTTCACCGGGGAGCTGTTTTTT.

This clone occurred a few times. This rearrangement joins TRBV11-2 to TRBJ2-3; a possible D gene is TRBD2 (6 bases). V was clipped by 5 bases and J by 3 bases, with 12 bases between them. CDR1 is SGHAT and CDR2 is FQNNGV in the germline V gene. The CDR3 has 14 residues. The CDR3 loop is CASSPSSVTDTQYF. The DNA for the CDR3 is TGTGCCAGCAGCCCCTCTAGCGTGACAGATACGCAGTATTTT.